Listed below are T cell receptor beta chains from one sample, sequenced in a study of blood T cell repertoires in COVID-19. TCRdb keeps only in-frame clones here, not all; method: immunoSEQ multiplex PCR. This table holds about 87,000 clones, 88% found once. The sequenced sample consisted of peripheral blood. These receptors all stem from a man older than 75 with acute or convalescent COVID-19. The CDR3 runs from the conserved cysteine through the conserved F or W. The order of the fields is V gene, D gene, CDR3 protein. D genes are given only for firm matches.

>TRBV27|TRBD1
CASSFGQGGQPQHF
>TRBV6-5|TRBD2
CASSYPGTSGQNEQFF
>TRBV6-5|TRBD2
CASIAGGSYNEQFF
>TRBV14|-
CASSQDFASYEQYF
>TRBV28|TRBD1
CASSLGTGDNQPQHF
>TRBV4-2|TRBD1
CASSFRTGQTTNEKLFF
>TRBV7-7|-
CASRPGELAGELFF
>TRBV6-2/TRBV6-3|TRBD1
CASSLGTGGPTNEKLFF
>TRBV5-1|TRBD1
CASSTGQGKDTEAFF
>TRBV29-1|TRBD1
CSVVGQSSYNEQFF
>TRBV7-9|TRBD2
CASSRTSGGTDTQYF
>TRBV5-8|-
CASSPTGRTNNEQFF